This TCR beta chain was captured in a study of CD8+ T cells in alopecia areata. Once RNA had been extracted, it was reverse transcribed into cDNA to act as the sequencing template. The repertoire was sequenced with immunoSEQ multiplex PCR; TCRdb's copy has only in-frame clones and lacks some. The data show approximately 180,000 clones, around three fifths seen once. This CDR3 has 12 residues. Germline CDR1 and CDR2: SGHNT and YYREEE (reference sequence). V was trimmed by 0 bases and J by 10 bases, leaving 8 bases between them. This sample comprised CD4+ T cells sorted from blood, obtained at week 0. The genes are TRBV5-4 and TRBJ2-4, with D unclear. This clonotype was sampled from a human donor with alopecia areata. CDR3 sequence reads: CASSLANGIQYF. The CDR3 coding sequence is TGTGCCAGCAGCTTGGCCAATGGGATTCAGTACTTC.